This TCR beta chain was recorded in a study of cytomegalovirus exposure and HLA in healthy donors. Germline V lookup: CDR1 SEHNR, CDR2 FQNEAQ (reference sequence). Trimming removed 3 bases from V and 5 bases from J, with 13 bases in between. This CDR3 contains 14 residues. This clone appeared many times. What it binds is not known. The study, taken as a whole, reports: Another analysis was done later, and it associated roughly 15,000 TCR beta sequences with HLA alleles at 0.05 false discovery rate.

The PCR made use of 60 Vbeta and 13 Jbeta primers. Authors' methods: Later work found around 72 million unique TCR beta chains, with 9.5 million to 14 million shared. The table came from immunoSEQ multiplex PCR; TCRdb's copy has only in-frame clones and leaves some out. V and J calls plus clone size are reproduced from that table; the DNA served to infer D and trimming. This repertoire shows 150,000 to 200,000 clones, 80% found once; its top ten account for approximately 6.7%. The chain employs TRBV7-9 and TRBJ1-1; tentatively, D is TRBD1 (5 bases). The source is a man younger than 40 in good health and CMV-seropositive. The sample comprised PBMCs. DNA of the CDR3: TGTGCCAGCAGCTTTTCAGGGTTGGATACTGAAGCTTTCTTT. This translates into CASSFSGLDTEAFF.